These T cell receptor beta chains were read from a single sample in a study of CD8 T cells in cerebrospinal fluid in Alzheimer's disease. TCRdb reprocessed the 10x single-cell sequencing reads; each CDR3 protein has one entry and no DNA is given. The table for this sample gives about 1,500 distinct CDR3 sequences. The sample taken for sequencing was cerebrospinal fluid. These TCRs come from a human donor with Alzheimer's disease. Both conserved end residues are part of each CDR3. Where a row states a size, it is once, few, many or the class of an expanded clone; other rows omit it.

J gene: TRBJ2-7
clone size: medium-sized
V gene: TRBV14
CDR3 protein: CASSHSWTALSYEQYF

J gene: TRBJ2-3
clone size: medium-sized
V gene: TRBV12-3/TRBV12-4
CDR3 protein: CASSLWLAGVGTDTQYF

J gene: TRBJ1-1
clone size: medium-sized
V gene: TRBV20-1
CDR3 protein: CSARGGGFSTEAFF

J gene: TRBJ1-5
clone size: medium-sized
V gene: TRBV4-2
CDR3 protein: CASSQDLWRPQHF

J gene: TRBJ2-2
clone size: medium-sized
V gene: TRBV5-5
CDR3 protein: CASSLVHHRELFF

J gene: TRBJ2-3
clone size: medium-sized
V gene: TRBV5-1
CDR3 protein: CASSLGARGTDTQYF

J gene: TRBJ2-7
clone size: .
V gene: TRBV24-1
CDR3 protein: CATSDLALAGGEQYF

J gene: TRBJ1-5
clone size: .
V gene: TRBV20-1
CDR3 protein: CSASPGGRSNQPQHF

J gene: TRBJ2-6
clone size: medium-sized
V gene: TRBV30
CDR3 protein: CAWAEGSGANVLTF

J gene: TRBJ2-3
clone size: medium-sized
V gene: TRBV9
CDR3 protein: CASSLSGRGGTDTQYF

J gene: TRBJ1-2
clone size: medium-sized
V gene: TRBV12-3/TRBV12-4
CDR3 protein: CASSFWGDPNYGYTF

J gene: TRBJ2-4
clone size: medium-sized
V gene: TRBV9
CDR3 protein: CASSVSGGEGIQYF

J gene: TRBJ2-7
clone size: medium-sized
V gene: TRBV5-1
CDR3 protein: CASSLEGRQGGEQYF

J gene: TRBJ1-5
clone size: large
V gene: TRBV7-2
CDR3 protein: CASGTYSNQPQHF

J gene: TRBJ2-2
clone size: medium-sized
V gene: TRBV12-3/TRBV12-4
CDR3 protein: CASSRTPGATGELFF

J gene: TRBJ2-1
clone size: medium-sized
V gene: TRBV7-3
CDR3 protein: CASSLGWRSSYNEQFF

J gene: TRBJ2-1
clone size: medium-sized
V gene: TRBV7-2
CDR3 protein: CASSLNLDRGYEQFF

J gene: TRBJ1-1
clone size: .
V gene: TRBV7-9
CDR3 protein: CASSRLLYQNTEAFF

J gene: TRBJ1-4
clone size: medium-sized
V gene: TRBV10-3
CDR3 protein: CAISDDLGGELKKLFF

J gene: TRBJ2-5
clone size: large
V gene: TRBV7-9
CDR3 protein: CASESTRAYQETQYF

J gene: TRBJ2-3
clone size: large
V gene: TRBV7-2
CDR3 protein: CASSLQLAGLPDTQYF

J gene: TRBJ2-7
clone size: medium-sized
V gene: TRBV20-1
CDR3 protein: CSAKGLLAGGYEQYF

J gene: TRBJ2-7
clone size: medium-sized
V gene: TRBV20-1
CDR3 protein: CSARPGLAGEQYF

J gene: TRBJ2-7
clone size: medium-sized
V gene: TRBV18
CDR3 protein: CASGTAGSYEQYF

J gene: TRBJ1-1
clone size: .
V gene: TRBV7-3
CDR3 protein: CASSPTGGTEAFF

J gene: TRBJ2-1
clone size: medium-sized
V gene: TRBV7-8
CDR3 protein: CASSWDPGTGDNEQFF

J gene: TRBJ2-4
clone size: medium-sized
V gene: TRBV7-9
CDR3 protein: CASSLASGGNIQYF

J gene: TRBJ2-2
clone size: large
V gene: TRBV7-6
CDR3 protein: CASSYKGGGELFF